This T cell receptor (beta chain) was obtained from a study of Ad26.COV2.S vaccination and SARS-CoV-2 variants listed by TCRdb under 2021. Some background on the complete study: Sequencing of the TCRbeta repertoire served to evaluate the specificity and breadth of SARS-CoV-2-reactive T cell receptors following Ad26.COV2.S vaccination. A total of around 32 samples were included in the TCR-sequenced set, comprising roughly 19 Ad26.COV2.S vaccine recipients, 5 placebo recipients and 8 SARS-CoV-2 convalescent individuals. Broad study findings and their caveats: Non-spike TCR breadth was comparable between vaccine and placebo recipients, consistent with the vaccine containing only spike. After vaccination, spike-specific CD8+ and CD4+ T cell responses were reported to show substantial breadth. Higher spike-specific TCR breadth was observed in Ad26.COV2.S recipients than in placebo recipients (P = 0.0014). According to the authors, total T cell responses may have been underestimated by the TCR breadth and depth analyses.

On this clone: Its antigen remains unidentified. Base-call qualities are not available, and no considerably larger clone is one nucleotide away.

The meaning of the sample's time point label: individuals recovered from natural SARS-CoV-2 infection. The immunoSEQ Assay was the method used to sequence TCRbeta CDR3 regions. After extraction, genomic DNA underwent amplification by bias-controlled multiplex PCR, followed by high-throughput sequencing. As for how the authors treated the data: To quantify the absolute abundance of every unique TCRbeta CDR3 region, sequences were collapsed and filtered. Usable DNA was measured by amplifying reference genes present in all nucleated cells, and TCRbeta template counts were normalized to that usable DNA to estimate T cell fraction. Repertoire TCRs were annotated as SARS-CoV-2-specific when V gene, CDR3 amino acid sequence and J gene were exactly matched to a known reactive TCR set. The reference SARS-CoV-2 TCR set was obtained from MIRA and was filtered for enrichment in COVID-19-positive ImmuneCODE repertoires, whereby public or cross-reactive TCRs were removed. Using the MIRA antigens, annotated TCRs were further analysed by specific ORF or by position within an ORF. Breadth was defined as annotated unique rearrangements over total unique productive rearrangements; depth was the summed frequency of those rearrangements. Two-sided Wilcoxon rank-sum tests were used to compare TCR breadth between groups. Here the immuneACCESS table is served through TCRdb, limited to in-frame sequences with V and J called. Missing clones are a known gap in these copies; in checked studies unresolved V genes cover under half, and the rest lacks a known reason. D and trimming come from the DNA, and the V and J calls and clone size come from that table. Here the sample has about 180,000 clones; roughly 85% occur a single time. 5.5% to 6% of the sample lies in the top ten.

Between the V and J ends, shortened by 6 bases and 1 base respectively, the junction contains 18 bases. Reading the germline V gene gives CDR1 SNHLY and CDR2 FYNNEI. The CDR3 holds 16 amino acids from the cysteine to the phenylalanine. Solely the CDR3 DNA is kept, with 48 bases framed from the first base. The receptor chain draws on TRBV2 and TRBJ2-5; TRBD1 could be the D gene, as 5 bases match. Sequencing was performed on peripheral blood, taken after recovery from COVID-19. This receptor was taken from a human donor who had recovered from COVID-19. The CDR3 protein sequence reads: CASRALRWGSQETQYF. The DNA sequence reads TGTGCCAGCAGGGCCTTGAGGTGGGGCTCCCAAGAGACCCAGTACTTC.